These 17 T cell receptor beta chains were sequenced from one sample in a study of siplizumab effects on memory and regulatory T cells. Sequencing used immunoSEQ multiplex PCR; TCRdb keeps in-frame clones, though not all of them. The sample records fewer than 65,000 clones, more than 85% being singletons. Source material: CD8+ T cells sorted from blood. These receptors were collected from a human donor in good health.

The V gene is TRBV6-1, the J gene TRBJ2-7; 9 positions match TRBD2. Germline V gives CDR1 MNHNS, CDR2 SASEGT. The CDR3 is 15 residues long. J was trimmed by 4 bases and V by 4 bases; bases with no gene match: 8. As DNA, the CDR3 is TGTGCCAGCAGTGTAGTTGCTAGCGGGACGTACGAGCAGTACTTC. Protein sequence: CASSVVASGTYEQYF.

The sample holds a few counts of this clone. The chain uses TRBV7-9 and TRBJ2-1, with unresolved D. The CDR3 contains 14 residues. V lost 5 bases and J lost 2, with 10 bases in between. Germline CDR1 is SEHNR and CDR2 is FQNEAQ (reference sequence). The CDR3 coding sequence is TGTGCCAGCAGCCCTATCCTTCCCTACAATGAGCAGTTCTTC. It codes for CASSPILPYNEQFF.

The chain links TRBV6-6 to TRBJ2-5; D unresolved. Deletions cut 2 bases from V and 4 bases from J, with 8 bases between. Per the germline V gene, CDR1 is MNHNY and CDR2 is SVGAGI (reference sequence). The CDR3 has 13 residues. The CDR3 nucleotides read TGTGCCAGCAGTTACAGCGAAGCAGAGACCCAGTACTTC. Residues: CASSYSEAETQYF.

This chain joins TRBV7-3 and TRBJ2-7; TRBD2 agrees at 8 bases. CDR3 length: 15 amino acids. Trimming cost V 2 bases and J 1 base; bases outside gene matches: 4. CDR1 is SGHTA, CDR2 FQGTGA, per germline. CDR3 nucleotides: TGTGCCAGCAGCTTATACAGCGGGAGTTCCTACGAGCAGTACTTC. This translates into CASSLYSGSSYEQYF.

The rearrangement links TRBV5-1 to TRBJ2-7; D perhaps matches TRBD2 (6 bases). Deletions cut 7 bases from V and 2 bases from J, with 16 bases between. Germline CDR1 SGHRS, CDR2 YFSETQ. This CDR3 comprises 14 residues. This CDR3 is CASVAASGAYEQYF. CDR3 nucleotide sequence: TGCGCCAGCGTAGCGGCATCTGGGGCCTACGAGCAGTACTTC. The variable domain in full, with the rest retrieved from reference TRBV5-1 and TRBJ2-7, is KAGVTQTPRYLIKTRGQQVTLSCSPISGHRSVSWYQQTPGQGLQFLFEYFSETQRNKGNFPGRFSGRQFSNSRSEMNVSTLELGDSALYLCASVAASGAYEQYFGPGTRLTVT.

This clone showed up just once. The genes are TRBV9 and TRBJ1-1; 7 nucleotides align to TRBD1. The CDR3 length is 14 residues. Trimming cost V 3 bases and J 1 base; bases outside gene matches: 3. The germline gives CDR1 SGDLS, CDR2 YYNGEE. CDR3 nucleotide sequence: TGTGCCAGCAGCGGGGGACAGCAGAACACTGAAGCTTTCTTT. It specifies CASSGGQQNTEAFF. The entire variable domain, with the rest obtained from reference TRBV9 and TRBJ1-1, is as follows: DSGVTQTPKHLITATGQRVTLRCSPRSGDLSVYWYQQSLDQGLQFLIQYYNGEERAKGNILERFSAQQFPDLHSELNLSSLELGDSALYFCASSGGQQNTEAFFGQGTRLTVV.

The chain couples TRBV5-6 to TRBJ2-7, with no clear D. The CDR3 length is 16 residues. Trimming took off 0 bases at V and 6 bases at J, with 19 bases between the two ends. The germline V gene has CDR1 SGHDT and CDR2 YYEEEE. As DNA, the CDR3 is TGTGCCAGCAGCTTGGCAGAGTCGGTCATCGTCGGCGAGCAGTACTTC. Encoded protein: CASSLAESVIVGEQYF.

V is TRBV6-6 and J is TRBJ2-7; no firm D call. Germline CDR1 reads MNHNY; CDR2 reads SVGAGI (reference sequence). V was pared by 2 bases and J by 5 bases, with 16 bases between. The CDR3 totals 15 residues. The CDR3 nucleotides are TGTGCCAGCAGTTACGGTAGGGTAAGGAGCCACGAGCAGTACTTC. It yields the protein CASSYGRVRSHEQYF.

The CDR3 protein is CASSSDGNEQFF. The CDR3 region has the DNA TGTGCCAGCAGCTCGGACGGAAATGAGCAGTTCTTC. This chain uses TRBV11-2 with TRBJ2-1; no clear D gene. Trimming shortened V by 4 bases and J by 7 bases, and 8 bases separated the two germline ends. The V gene's germline CDR1 is SGHAT and CDR2 FQNNGV. The CDR3 has 12 amino acids.

V gene TRBV27 combines with J gene TRBJ1-2; no definite D call. Germline CDR1 MNHEY, CDR2 SMNVEV (reference sequence). The CDR3 runs to 13 residues. Trimming stripped 2 bases from V and 2 bases from J, with 6 bases between. The CDR3 is CASSLKINYGYTF. In nucleotides, the CDR3 is TGTGCCAGCAGTTTAAAGATAAACTATGGCTACACCTTC.

The chain links TRBV5-4 to TRBJ2-2; 10 nucleotides match TRBD2. V trimming: 0 bases; J trimming: 4 bases; junction bases outside the gene matches: 3. This CDR3 contains 16 residues. The germline V gene encodes CDR1 SGHNT and CDR2 YYREEE (reference sequence). The CDR3 is CASSLELAGLTGELFF. The DNA of the CDR3 is TGTGCCAGCAGCTTGGAACTAGCGGGACTCACCGGGGAGCTGTTTTTT.

The rearrangement joins TRBV5-1 to TRBJ2-2; perhaps TRBD2 as D (5 bases). Germline CDR1 reads SGHRS; CDR2 reads YFSETQ. V was cut by 6 bases and J by 4 bases, with 22 bases left in between. This CDR3 has 17 amino acids. DNA for the CDR3: TGCGCCAGCACCAACAAAGGACTGACCGTCGGCACCGGGGAGCTGTTTTTT. Translating it yields CASTNKGLTVGTGELFF.

The chain recombines TRBV19 with TRBJ2-1, with D maybe TRBD2 (6 bases). The ends were cut back, 6 bases at V and 2 bases at J, with 11 bases in the middle. The CDR3 consists of 14 residues. CDR1 and CDR2 from the germline V gene are LNHDA and SQIVND (reference sequence). CDR3 coding DNA: TGTGCCAGTAGAATCGGGAGTCCCTACAATGAGCAGTTCTTC. The encoded protein is CASRIGSPYNEQFF.

The chain couples TRBV10-1 to TRBJ2-2; D not resolved. The CDR3 contains 12 residues. Trimming took off 8 bases at V and 5 bases at J, with 9 bases between the two ends. Germline assignment: CDR1 WNHNN and CDR2 SYGVQD (reference sequence). The CDR3 bases are TGCGCCAGCGGGGAAGGGACCGGGGAGCTGTTTTTT. Amino acid sequence: CASGEGTGELFF.

The chain has TRBV15 and TRBJ2-7, with 10 bases that match TRBD1. The CDR3 has 16 amino acids. In germline, CDR1 is LNHNV, CDR2 YYDKDF (reference sequence). The V segment lost 5 bases and the J segment 1 base; nucleotides outside the gene matches: 8. The CDR3 sequence is CATSGLRDRGSYEQYF. Written as DNA, the CDR3 is TGTGCCACCAGCGGACTCCGGGACAGGGGATCCTACGAGCAGTACTTC.

The rearrangement links TRBV11-2 to TRBJ1-1, with TRBD1 identical over 8 bases. Germline V CDR1 and CDR2: SGHAT, FQNNGV. This CDR3 comprises 12 residues. After removal of 5 bases from V and 5 bases from J, the junction contained 1 base not matched to a gene. The CDR3 DNA reads as TGTGCCAGCAGCCAGGGGGCAACTGAAGCTTTCTTT. Protein sequence: CASSQGATEAFF.

This sequence joins TRBV27 and TRBJ2-2; D is possibly TRBD1 (5 bases). V was pared by 5 bases and J by 6 bases, with 10 bases between. CDR1 MNHEY and CDR2 SMNVEV come from the germline V gene (reference sequence). CDR3 size: 13 residues. The CDR3: CASSLRGAGELFF. CDR3 bases: TGTGCCAGCAGTCTAAGGGGCGCCGGGGAGCTGTTTTTT.